Listed here are 18 T cell receptor beta chains from one sample, sequenced in a study of blood T cell repertoires in COVID-19. Data came from immunoSEQ multiplex PCR; TCRdb stores just in-frame clones and leaves some out. The table has under 250,000 clones, approximately 78% seen once. The sample comprised peripheral blood. The origin of the receptors is a woman in her thirties or forties with acute or convalescent COVID-19.

This chain links TRBV6-6 with TRBJ1-1, with D hard to call. Trimming removed 8 bases at V and 8 bases at J, with 12 bases between. Germline V gene data show CDR1 as MNHNY and CDR2 as SVGAGI (reference sequence). The length of the CDR3 is 11 residues. CDR3 in amino acids: CASRADREAFF. In DNA form, the CDR3 reads TGTGCCAGCCGAGCGGACCGGGAAGCTTTCTTT.

The genes are TRBV30 and TRBJ2-6; 10 nucleotides agree with TRBD1. CDR3 size: 18 residues. CDR1 is GTSNPN, CDR2 SVGIG, per germline (reference sequence). V gave up 2 bases and J gave up 0 bases; unmatched junction bases: 7. As DNA, the CDR3 is TGTGCCTGGAGTACTCTTTGGGACAGGGGCTCTGGGGCCAACGTCCTGACTTTC. Protein: CAWSTLWDRGSGANVLTF.

Here the CDR3 DNA reads TGTGCCAGCAGCCACCCAGCCTCTAGCGGGAGCACAGATACGCAGTATTTT. Amino acids: CASSHPASSGSTDTQYF. The chain combines TRBV3-1 (or the pseudogene TRBV3-2) with TRBJ2-3, with TRBD2 matching 8 bases. The germline CDR1 and CDR2 sequences are LGHDT and YNNKEL (reference sequence). This CDR3 is built from 17 residues. With V trimmed by 3 bases and J by 0 bases, 8 bases remained unmatched.

V is TRBV6-5 and J is TRBJ1-4; no firm D call. The CDR3 runs 16 residues. The germline V and J ends were trimmed by 0 bases and 0 bases, with 8 bases remaining between them. Germline lookup yields CDR1 MNHEY and CDR2 SVGAGI. The CDR3 DNA reads TGTGCCAGCAGTTACTCGTTCCCTGCAACTAATGAAAAACTGTTTTTT. Its protein product is CASSYSFPATNEKLFF.

The chain couples TRBV10-2 to TRBJ1-5; maybe TRBD1 (6 bases). Trimming shortened V by 9 bases and J by 6 bases, and 12 bases separated the two germline ends. CDR3 length: 12 residues. Looked up from germline, CDR1 is WSHSY and CDR2 is SAAADI. CDR3 nucleotides: TGCGCCAGTCAACAGGGCGGTCAGCCCCAGCATTTT. Amino acid sequence: CASQQGGQPQHF.

The chain combines TRBV21-1 with TRBJ2-7; the table's D call, TRBD1, has no DNA check behind it. TRBV21-1 counts as a pseudogene. The CDR3 runs to 11 residues. The CDR3, as DNA: TGTGCCAGCAGCTTCACCTACGAGCAGTACTTC. Protein product: CASSFTYEQYF.

This chain uses TRBV19 with TRBJ1-5; no firm D call. The ends were cut back, 1 base at V and 4 bases at J, with 2 bases in the middle. The CDR3 is 12 residues long. CDR1 LNHDA and CDR2 SQIVND come from the germline V gene (reference sequence). The CDR3 sequence is CASSIANQPQHF. The DNA for the CDR3 is TGTGCCAGTAGTATAGCTAATCAGCCCCAGCATTTT.

The chain couples TRBV2 to TRBJ1-4, with a weak D call TRBD1 (6 bases). The CDR3 is 14 residues long. The germline V gene has CDR1 SNHLY and CDR2 FYNNEI. V was clipped by 6 bases and J by 7 bases, with 15 bases between them. CDR3 nucleotides: TGTGCCAGCAGATTTGGGAGACAGGTTGAAAAACTGTTTTTT. Protein sequence: CASRFGRQVEKLFF.

In DNA form, the CDR3 reads TGTGCCAGCTCACGGCAGGGGCCCGCGGGGGTCTACGAGCAGTACTTC. Translated: CASSRQGPAGVYEQYF. The rearrangement uses TRBV18 and TRBJ2-7; weak D call: TRBD2 (7 bases). Germline CDR1 reads KGHSH; CDR2 reads LQKENI. V lost 4 bases to trimming and J lost 3 bases, with 19 bases between them. This CDR3 contains 16 residues.

The V and J genes are TRBV6-1 and TRBJ2-7, with 8 bases identical to TRBD2. The CDR3 has 16 residues. Per germline, CDR1 MNHNS and CDR2 SASEGT. Trimming removed 2 bases from V and 3 bases from J; junction bases left unmatched: 9. The CDR3 protein is CASSESTGLAGYEQYF. CDR3 sequence (DNA): TGTGCCAGCAGTGAATCCACAGGGCTAGCGGGCTACGAGCAGTACTTC.

The V and J genes are TRBV12-5 and TRBJ1-2; D is perhaps TRBD1 (6 bases). The length of the CDR3 is 15 residues. CDR1 LGHNT and CDR2 FRNRAP come from the germline V gene. V was clipped by 2 bases and J by 7 bases, with 17 bases between them. DNA for the CDR3: TGTGCTAGTGGTTTGCCTTACGGCGGGGGCGCTGGCTACACCTTC. Residues: CASGLPYGGGAGYTF.

V and J are TRBV4-1 and TRBJ2-1, with a possible D match to TRBD2 (5 bases). The CDR3 is made up of 14 amino acids. V was trimmed by 1 base and J by 10 bases, leaving 14 bases between them. The germline CDR1 and CDR2 sequences are MGHRA and YSYEKL. The CDR3 loop reads CASSQVPTTSEQFF. As DNA, the CDR3 is TGCGCCAGCAGCCAAGTCCCGACTACGTCAGAGCAGTTCTTC.

This chain joins TRBV4-2 and TRBJ2-2; 7 bases are a match to TRBD2. The CDR3 contains 17 residues. J lost 4 bases, V lost 0 bases, and 8 bases had no gene match. Germline V gene data show CDR1 as LGHNA and CDR2 as YNFKEQ. The CDR3 bases are TGTGCCAGCAGCCAAGAAAGGACTAGTGGACTCACCGGGGAGCTGTTTTTT. Protein: CASSQERTSGLTGELFF.

This sequence joins TRBV13 and TRBJ2-3, with 8 bases matching TRBD2. The CDR3 is 16 residues long. V dropped 0 bases and J dropped 6; count of bases not matched to a gene: 8. Germline CDR1 reads PRHDT; CDR2 reads FYEKMQ (reference sequence). In nucleotides, the CDR3 is TGTGCCAGCAGCTTAGGCCGAGCGGGAGTCTCCGATACGCAGTATTTT. Protein sequence: CASSLGRAGVSDTQYF.

In this sample, this clone turned up a few times. The rearrangement uses TRBV2 and TRBJ1-6, with 10 bases fitting TRBD1. The CDR3 spans 15 residues. Looked up from germline, CDR1 is SNHLY and CDR2 is FYNNEI. The V segment lost 5 bases and the J segment 7 bases; nucleotides outside the gene matches: 5. CDR3: CASSPSGQGNSPLHF. CDR3 sequence (DNA): TGTGCCAGCAGTCCTTCGGGACAGGGGAATTCACCCCTCCACTTT.

V usage is TRBV14 and J usage is TRBJ2-3, with D maybe TRBD1 (5 bases). Germline CDR1 SGHDN, CDR2 FVKESK. Trimming cost V 9 bases and J 4 bases, with 14 bases left between them. The CDR3 contains 13 residues. In DNA, the CDR3 is TGTGCCAGTACCGTGCAAGGGGCAGATACGCAGTATTTT. It is translated as CASTVQGADTQYF.

The chain employs TRBV4-2 and TRBJ2-1; D might be TRBD2 (6 bases). CDR1 LGHNA and CDR2 YNFKEQ come from the germline V gene. The CDR3 has 15 amino acids. The V end was cut by 4 bases, the J end by 7 bases, with 17 bases between. The CDR3 loop is CASSRQLAGRNEQFF. CDR3 nucleotides: TGTGCCAGCAGCCGCCAACTAGCAGGTAGGAATGAGCAGTTCTTC.

The CDR3 here is CASSEIAGSYNEQFF. CDR3 bases: TGTGCCAGCAGTGAAATAGCGGGAAGCTACAATGAGCAGTTCTTC. The J gene is TRBJ2-1, the V gene TRBV6-1, with 8 bases aligning to TRBD2. The CDR3 totals 15 residues. With 2 bases clipped from V and 3 bases from J, the junction kept 3 bases outside the gene matches. CDR1 and CDR2 from the germline V gene are MNHNS and SASEGT.